The rows below give T cell receptor beta chains drawn from one sample of a study of cytomegalovirus exposure and HLA in healthy donors. Generated by immunoSEQ multiplex PCR, the TCRdb table keeps only in-frame clones and is missing some. This sample has 100,000 to 150,000 clones, with around 77% found just once. The sequenced sample was PBMCs. Receptors were obtained from a woman aged 55-75 years in good health and CMV-seronegative. The CDR3 runs from the conserved cysteine through the conserved F or W. D genes are given only for firm matches. Rows may omit the clone size; those that give it use once, few, many or a size class.

v_call	clone_size	j_call	cdr3_length	d_call	cdr3_aa	cdr3_nt
TRBV2	.	TRBJ2-1	13	TRBD1	CASRRTGSNEQFF	TGTGCCAGCAGACGGACAGGGAGCAATGAGCAGTTCTTC
TRBV4-1	.	TRBJ1-5	15	TRBD1	CASGVRQGVEQPQHF	TGCGCCAGCGGGGTACGACAGGGAGTGGAACAGCCCCAGCATTTT
TRBV7-9	.	TRBJ1-2	17	TRBD1	CASSPTTGRLLNYGYTF	TGTGCCAGCAGCCCGACGACAGGGAGGCTCTTAAACTATGGCTACACCTTC
TRBV19	.	TRBJ2-7	13	.	CASSANRVSEQYF	TGTGCCAGTAGTGCAAACAGGGTTAGCGAGCAGTACTTC
TRBV4-1	.	TRBJ2-6	19	.	CASSQVRGGASTGANVLTF	TGCGCCAGCAGCCAAGTAAGAGGTGGGGCGAGTACTGGGGCCAACGTCCTGACTTTC
TRBV28	.	TRBJ2-7	13	TRBD2	CASTPRGVDEQYF	TGTGCCAGCACCCCTCGGGGGGTAGACGAGCAGTACTTC
TRBV27	.	TRBJ2-2	15	.	CASTLGTSNTGELFF	TGTGCCAGCACCCTAGGGACAAGTAACACCGGGGAGCTGTTTTTT
TRBV5-1	.	TRBJ1-5	16	.	CASSKPNRDSNQPQHF	TGCGCCAGCAGCAAGCCAAACAGGGATAGCAATCAGCCCCAGCATTTT
TRBV30	once	TRBJ2-3	17	TRBD2	CAGGGRFGGVGTDTQYF	TGTGCCGGGGGGGGGAGGTTTGGGGGAGTGGGCACAGATACGCAGTATTTT
TRBV5-5	.	TRBJ2-7	15	TRBD2	CASSSLSGGPYEQYF	TGTGCCAGCAGCTCCCTCAGCGGGGGCCCCTACGAGCAGTACTTC
TRBV6-1	.	TRBJ2-7	16	.	CASSEKLGRGPYEQYF	TGTGCCAGCAGTGAAAAATTGGGCAGGGGTCCCTACGAGCAGTACTTC
TRBV1	.	TRBJ2-3	17	.	CTSSQDFGTGPIDTQYF	TGCACCAGCAGCCAAGATTTCGGGACTGGGCCGATTGATACGCAGTATTTT
TRBV5-5	.	TRBJ1-1	15	TRBD1	CASSLQGASRTEAFF	TGTGCCAGCAGCTTGCAGGGGGCCAGTCGGACTGAAGCTTTCTTT
TRBV4-1	.	TRBJ1-4	17	.	CASSQPPRGPTNEKLFF	TGCGCCAGCAGCCAACCTCCCAGGGGCCCAACTAATGAAAAACTGTTTTTT
TRBV7-2	.	TRBJ2-5	12	.	CASSLARETQYF	TGTGCCAGCAGCCTGGCGAGGGAGACCCAGTACTTC
TRBV5-6	.	TRBJ2-5	15	TRBD1	CASTPGQGREETQYF	TGTGCCAGCACGCCGGGACAGGGCAGGGAAGAGACCCAGTACTTC
TRBV27	.	TRBJ2-7	15	TRBD1	CASRQGGTGGYEQYF	TGTGCCAGCAGACAGGGTGGGACAGGGGGCTACGAGCAGTACTTC
TRBV7-6	.	TRBJ2-7	14	.	CASSPEEVSYEQYF	TGCGCCAGCAGCCCAGAGGAGGTGTCCTACGAGCAGTACTTC
TRBV4-1	.	TRBJ2-7	13	.	CASSQNPAYEQYF	TGCGCCAGCAGCCAAAACCCCGCCTACGAGCAGTACTTC
TRBV30	.	TRBJ1-2	14	.	CAWSVLGGGYGYTF	TGTGCCTGGAGTGTACTGGGGGGGGGCTATGGCTACACCTTC
TRBV4-1	.	TRBJ2-7	15	TRBD2	CASSQGGGRVYEQYF	TGCGCCAGCAGCCAAGGGGGCGGGAGGGTTTACGAGCAGTACTTC
TRBV7-9	.	TRBJ2-1	14	.	CASSLVVGGNEQFF	TGTGCCAGCAGCTTAGTGGTGGGAGGCAATGAGCAGTTCTTC
TRBV6-5	.	TRBJ2-1	14	TRBD1	CASSFGTGDNEQFF	TGTGCCAGCAGTTTTGGGACAGGTGACAATGAGCAGTTCTTC
TRBV11-2	once	TRBJ2-7	17	.	CASSLVWDIGAAYEQYF	TGTGCCAGCAGCTTAGTTTGGGACATCGGAGCCGCCTACGAGCAGTACTTC
TRBV7-3	.	TRBJ2-7	16	TRBD1	CASSRGGGQWNYEQYF	TGTGCCAGCAGCCGGGGTGGGGGACAGTGGAATTACGAGCAGTACTTC
TRBV6-6	.	TRBJ2-3	15	.	CASSYLGGSTDTQYF	TGTGCCAGCAGTTACCTCGGGGGAAGCACAGATACGCAGTATTTT
TRBV19	.	TRBJ1-5	13	.	CASSDPGYWAQHF	TGTGCCAGTAGTGACCCGGGGTATTGGGCCCAGCATTTT
TRBV5-1	once	TRBJ1-1	16	.	CASSPLTGGGNTEAFF	TGCGCCAGCAGCCCTCTGACGGGCGGAGGTAACACTGAAGCTTTCTTT
TRBV6-6	.	TRBJ2-7	13	TRBD1	CASSYGQGGEQYF	TGTGCCAGCAGTTACGGACAGGGAGGCGAGCAGTACTTC
TRBV7-9	.	TRBJ2-3	16	.	CASSSTGTGYTDTQYF	TGTGCCAGCAGCTCTACCGGGACTGGCTACACAGATACGCAGTATTTT
TRBV30	.	TRBJ2-1	16	TRBD1	CAWSVSLRTGGDEQFF	TGTGCCTGGAGTGTGTCTCTTAGGACAGGGGGCGATGAGCAGTTCTTC
TRBV7-4	.	TRBJ1-6	15	TRBD1	CASSSGGQNNSPLHF	TGTGCCAGCAGCTCAGGGGGACAGAATAATTCACCCCTCCACTTT
TRBV7-8	.	TRBJ2-7	13	TRBD2	CASSFGGDYEQYF	TGTGCCAGCAGCTTCGGGGGGGACTACGAGCAGTACTTC
TRBV6-1	few	TRBJ2-7	15	.	CASSALRGASYEQYF	TGTGCCAGCAGTGCCCTCAGGGGGGCTTCCTACGAGCAGTACTTC
TRBV6-5	.	TRBJ2-7	15	.	CASSYSKPGAGEQYF	TGTGCCAGCAGTTACTCGAAGCCAGGGGCGGGCGAGCAGTACTTC
TRBV9	.	TRBJ1-5	19	TRBD1	CASSARQGVPGHSNQPQHF	TGTGCCAGCAGCGCGCGACAGGGGGTCCCGGGGCATAGCAATCAGCCCCAGCATTTT
TRBV20-1	.	TRBJ2-7	11	TRBD1	CSAHRGLDQYF	TGCAGTGCTCACAGGGGGCTAGACCAGTACTTC
TRBV6-5	.	TRBJ1-6	13	.	CASSTGGALPLHF	TGTGCCAGCAGTACGGGGGGAGCGCTCCCCCTCCACTTT
TRBV7-2	.	TRBJ2-2	18	.	CASSLGFRGTANTGELFF	TGTGCCAGCAGCTTAGGGTTCCGGGGGACAGCGAACACCGGGGAGCTGTTTTTT
TRBV5-4	.	TRBJ1-2	13	TRBD1	CASRSTGQGSHTF	TGTGCCAGCAGATCCACCGGACAGGGGTCTCACACCTTC
TRBV19	.	TRBJ1-4	14	.	CASRATATNEKLFF	TGTGCCAGTAGGGCGACAGCAACTAATGAAAAACTGTTTTTT
TRBV2	.	TRBJ2-7	16	.	CASSGFEVEAPYEQYF	TGTGCCAGCAGTGGGTTTGAGGTGGAAGCTCCCTACGAGCAGTACTTC
TRBV4-1	.	TRBJ2-2	19	TRBD2	CASSQRQRSGTSGIGELFF	TGCGCCAGCAGCCAACGCCAGAGATCCGGGACTAGCGGGATCGGGGAGCTGTTTTTT
TRBV19	few	TRBJ2-1	15	.	CASSVPPGSYNEQFF	TGTGCCAGCTCGGTCCCTCCGGGCTCCTACAATGAGCAGTTCTTC
TRBV29-1	.	TRBJ2-7	15	TRBD2	CSVFLLAASSYEQYF	TGCAGCGTTTTTCTCCTAGCGGCTAGCTCCTACGAGCAGTACTTC
TRBV2	.	TRBJ1-2	13	.	CASRFTDNYGYTF	TGTGCCAGCAGGTTTACAGATAACTATGGCTACACCTTC
TRBV5-1	.	TRBJ1-2	14	.	CASRTTGMAYGYTF	TGCGCCAGCAGGACTACAGGGATGGCCTATGGCTACACCTTC
TRBV10-2	.	TRBJ2-2	15	TRBD2	CASSERAGGGGELFF	TGCGCCAGCAGTGAGCGAGCGGGGGGTGGCGGGGAGCTGTTTTTT
TRBV10-2	.	TRBJ1-6	16	.	CASSEWAGGRNSPLHF	TGCGCCAGCAGTGAGTGGGCAGGAGGGCGGAATTCACCCCTCCACTTT
TRBV6-5	.	TRBJ1-4	13	.	CASSPPGNEKLFF	TGTGCCAGCAGCCCCCCGGGTAATGAGAAACTGTTTTTT
TRBV18	.	TRBJ2-2	15	.	CASSPLGALAGELFF	TGTGCCAGCTCACCACTGGGGGCTCTGGCCGGGGAGCTGTTTTTT
TRBV19	.	TRBJ1-4	15	.	CASTANTGSGEKLFF	TGTGCCAGTACCGCTAATACGGGCAGCGGGGAAAAACTGTTTTTT
TRBV19	few	TRBJ1-4	13	TRBD1	CASRQGAREKLFF	TGTGCCAGCAGACAGGGGGCACGTGAAAAACTGTTTTTT
TRBV5-1	.	TRBJ1-2	13	TRBD1	CASSPEGADGYTF	TGCGCCAGCAGCCCGGAGGGGGCGGATGGCTACACCTTC